The T cell receptor (beta chain) described here comes from a study of T cells in localized non-small cell lung cancer. Turning to this clone: Its cognate antigen is unknown.

Notes on the study in general: Without multi-region sequencing, intratumor heterogeneity could not be excluded. Uninvolved adjacent lung, not tumor, had the highest T cell clonality.

TCRdb keeps only in-frame clones here, not all; method: immunoSEQ multiplex PCR. The sample consists of roughly 990 clones, 31% of them appearing once. This material consisted of normal lung tissue next to the tumor, taken before any cancer treatment. The sequence derives from a male donor aged 60 or over with stage II lung adenocarcinoma.

The CDR3 sequence: CASSLGPNTEAFF. The CDR3 DNA is TGTGCCAGCAGTCTTGGACCCAACACTGAAGCTTTCTTT. The chain recombines TRBV28 with TRBJ1-1, with D unresolved. The germline V gene encodes CDR1 MDHEN and CDR2 SYDVKM. The germline V and J ends were trimmed by 5 bases and 2 bases, with 9 bases remaining between them. CDR3 length equals 13 residues.